This T cell receptor (beta chain) was found in a study of blood T cell repertoires in COVID-19. At the level of the study: From the United States, Italy and Spain came samples of acute and convalescent COVID-19. T cells, B-cell-depleted T cells, or PBMCs provided the cDNA or gDNA that served as material.

The junction had 8 bases not matched to a gene; V was cut back by 0 bases and J by 7 bases. Germline assignment: CDR1 LGHDT and CDR2 YNNKEL (reference sequence). CDR3 length equals 16 residues. Method: immunoSEQ multiplex PCR; TCRdb's copy keeps in-frame clones and lacks some. The repertoire holds 150,000 to 200,000 clones, with around 89% as singletons. The V call is TRBV3-1 (or the pseudogene TRBV3-2), the J call TRBJ1-1; 10 nucleotides line up with TRBD1. This clonotype originated in a middle-aged man with active or convalescent COVID-19. The sample comprised peripheral blood. CDR3 amino acids: CASSQDYSGTGDEAFF. The CDR3 DNA reads TGTGCCAGCAGCCAAGATTATTCCGGGACAGGGGATGAAGCTTTCTTT.